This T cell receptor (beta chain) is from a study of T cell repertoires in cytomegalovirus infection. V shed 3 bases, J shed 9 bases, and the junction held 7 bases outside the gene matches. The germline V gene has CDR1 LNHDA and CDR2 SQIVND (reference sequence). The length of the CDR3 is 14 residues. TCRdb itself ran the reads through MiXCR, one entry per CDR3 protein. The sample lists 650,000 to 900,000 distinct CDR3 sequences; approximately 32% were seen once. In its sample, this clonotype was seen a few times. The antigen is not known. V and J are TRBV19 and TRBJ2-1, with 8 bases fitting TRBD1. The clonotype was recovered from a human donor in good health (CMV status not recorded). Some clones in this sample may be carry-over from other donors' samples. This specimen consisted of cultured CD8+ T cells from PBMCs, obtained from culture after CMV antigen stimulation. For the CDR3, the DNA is TGTGCCAGTAGTATCAGGGGGCGCGTTAGTGAGCAGTTCTTC. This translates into CASSIRGRVSEQFF.